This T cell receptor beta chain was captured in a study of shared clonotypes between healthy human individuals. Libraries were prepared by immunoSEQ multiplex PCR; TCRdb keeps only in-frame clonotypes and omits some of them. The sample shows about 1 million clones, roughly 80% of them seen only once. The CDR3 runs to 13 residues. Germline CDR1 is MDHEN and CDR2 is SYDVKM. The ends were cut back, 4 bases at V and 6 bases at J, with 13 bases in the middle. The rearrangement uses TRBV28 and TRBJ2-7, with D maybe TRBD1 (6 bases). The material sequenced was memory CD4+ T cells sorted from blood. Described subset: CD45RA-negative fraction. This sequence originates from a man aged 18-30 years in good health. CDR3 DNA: TGTGCCAGCAGTTCAGGGGACGGTAGCGAGCAGTACTTC. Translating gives CASSSGDGSEQYF. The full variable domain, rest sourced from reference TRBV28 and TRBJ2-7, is DVKVTQSSRYLVKRTGEKVFLECVQDMDHENMFWYRQDPGLGLRLIYFSYDVKMKEKGDIPEGYSVSREKKERFSLILESASTNQTSMYLCASSSGDGSEQYFGPGTRLTVT.